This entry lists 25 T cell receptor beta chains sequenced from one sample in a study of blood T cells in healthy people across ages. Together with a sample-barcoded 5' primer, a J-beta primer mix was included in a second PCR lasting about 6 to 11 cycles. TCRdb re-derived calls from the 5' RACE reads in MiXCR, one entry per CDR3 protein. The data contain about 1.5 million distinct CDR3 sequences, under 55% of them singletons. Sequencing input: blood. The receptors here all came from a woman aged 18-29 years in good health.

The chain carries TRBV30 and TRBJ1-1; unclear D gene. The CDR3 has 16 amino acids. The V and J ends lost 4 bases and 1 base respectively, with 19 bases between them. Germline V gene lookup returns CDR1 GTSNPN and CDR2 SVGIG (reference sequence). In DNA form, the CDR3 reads TGTGCCTGGAAAGGACCCCGTTTAAGGGAGAACACTGAAGCTTTCTTT. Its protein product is CAWKGPRLRENTEAFF.

In nucleotides, the CDR3 is TGTGCCAGCAGTATGGCGGGGGACTATGGCTACACCTTC. This encodes CASSMAGDYGYTF. The V gene is TRBV25-1, the J gene TRBJ1-2; TRBD1 is a possible D gene (5 bases). Between the trimmed V and J ends, which lost 5 bases and 3 bases, there was a span of 10 bases. The CDR3 runs to 13 residues. CDR1 and CDR2 (germline): MGHDK, SYGVNS.

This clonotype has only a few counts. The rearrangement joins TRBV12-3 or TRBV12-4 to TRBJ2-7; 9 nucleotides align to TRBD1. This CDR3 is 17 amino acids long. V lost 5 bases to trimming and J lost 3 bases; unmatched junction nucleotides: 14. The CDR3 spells CASSELRWGQGSYEQYF. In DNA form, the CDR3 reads TGTGCCAGCAGTGAACTAAGGTGGGGACAGGGCAGCTACGAGCAGTACTTC.

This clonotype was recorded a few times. Written as DNA, the CDR3 is TGTGCCAGCAGTCCTCGTCGAAGGGGAGGTGAGCAGTTCTTC. It is translated as CASSPRRRGGEQFF. V usage is TRBV28 and J usage is TRBJ2-1; weak D call: TRBD2 (6 bases). The CDR3 is made up of 14 amino acids. CDR1 MDHEN and CDR2 SYDVKM come from the germline V gene. Deletions cut 5 bases from V and 9 bases from J, with 17 bases between.

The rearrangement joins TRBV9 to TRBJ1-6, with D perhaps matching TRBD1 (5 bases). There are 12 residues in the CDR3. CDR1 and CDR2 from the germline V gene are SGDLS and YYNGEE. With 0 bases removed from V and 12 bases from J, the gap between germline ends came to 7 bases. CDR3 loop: CASSVDGGPLHF. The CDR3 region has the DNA TGTGCCAGCAGCGTAGATGGGGGACCCCTCCACTTT.

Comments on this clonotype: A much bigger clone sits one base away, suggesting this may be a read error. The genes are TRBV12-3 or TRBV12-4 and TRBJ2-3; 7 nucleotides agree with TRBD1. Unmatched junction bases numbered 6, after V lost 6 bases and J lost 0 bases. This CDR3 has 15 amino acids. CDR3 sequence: CASSLQGYSTDTQYF. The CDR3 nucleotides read TGTGCCAGCAGCTTACAGGGGTATAGCACAGATACGCAGTATTTT.

The CDR3, as DNA: TGTGCCAGCAGCTTAGGAGAGGGCACGTCCTACAATGAGCAGTTCTTC. It translates to CASSLGEGTSYNEQFF. The chain uses TRBV7-2 and TRBJ2-1; D possibly corresponds to TRBD2 (5 bases). V lost 1 base and J lost 1, with 11 bases in between. This CDR3 has 16 residues. Germline V gene data show CDR1 as SGHTA and CDR2 as FQGNSA.

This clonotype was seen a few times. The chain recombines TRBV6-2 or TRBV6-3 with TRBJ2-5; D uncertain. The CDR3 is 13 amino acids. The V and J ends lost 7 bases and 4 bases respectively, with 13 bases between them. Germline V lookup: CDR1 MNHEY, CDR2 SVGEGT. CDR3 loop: CASTPPARETQYF. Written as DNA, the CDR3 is TGTGCCAGCACTCCCCCAGCAAGAGAGACCCAGTACTTC.

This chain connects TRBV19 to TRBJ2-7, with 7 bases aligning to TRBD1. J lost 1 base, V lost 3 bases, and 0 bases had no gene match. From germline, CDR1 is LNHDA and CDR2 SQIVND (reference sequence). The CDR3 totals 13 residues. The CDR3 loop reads CASSMGQSYEQYF. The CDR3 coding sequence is TGTGCCAGTAGTATGGGACAGTCCTACGAGCAGTACTTC. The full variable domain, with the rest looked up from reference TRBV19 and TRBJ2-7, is DGGITQSPKYLFRKEGQNVTLSCEQNLNHDAMYWYRQDPGQGLRLIYYSQIVNDFQKGDIAEGYSVSREKKESFPLTVTSAQKNPTAFYLCASSMGQSYEQYFGPGTRLTVT.

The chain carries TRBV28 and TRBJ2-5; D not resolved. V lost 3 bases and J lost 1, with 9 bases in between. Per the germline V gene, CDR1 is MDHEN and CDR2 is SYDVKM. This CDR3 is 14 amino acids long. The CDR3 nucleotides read TGTGCCAGCAGTTTTAGGCGACTCCAAGAGACCCAGTACTTC. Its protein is CASSFRRLQETQYF.

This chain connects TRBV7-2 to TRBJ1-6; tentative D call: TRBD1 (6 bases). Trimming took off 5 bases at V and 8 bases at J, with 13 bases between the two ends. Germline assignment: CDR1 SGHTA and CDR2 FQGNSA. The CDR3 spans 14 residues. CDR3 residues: CASSRLQGYSPLHF. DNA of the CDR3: TGTGCCAGCAGCCGCTTGCAGGGGTATTCACCCCTCCACTTT.

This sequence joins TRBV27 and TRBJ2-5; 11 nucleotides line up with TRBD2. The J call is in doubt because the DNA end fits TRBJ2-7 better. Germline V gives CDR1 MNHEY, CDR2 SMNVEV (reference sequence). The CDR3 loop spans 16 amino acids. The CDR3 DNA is TGTGCCAGCAGTTCCCGTGGTAGCGGGAGGGCCTACGAGCAGTACTTC. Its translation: CASSSRGSGRAYEQYF.

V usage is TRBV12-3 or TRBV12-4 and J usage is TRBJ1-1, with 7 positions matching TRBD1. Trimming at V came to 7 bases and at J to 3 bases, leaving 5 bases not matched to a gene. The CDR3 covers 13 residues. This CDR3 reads CASKNRGDTEAFF. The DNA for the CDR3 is TGTGCCAGCAAGAACAGGGGAGACACTGAAGCTTTCTTT.

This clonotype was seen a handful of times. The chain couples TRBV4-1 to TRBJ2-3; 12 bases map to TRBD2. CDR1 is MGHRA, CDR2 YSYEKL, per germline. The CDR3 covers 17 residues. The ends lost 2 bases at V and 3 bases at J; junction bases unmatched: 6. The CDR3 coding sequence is TGCGCCAGCAGCCAAACCCGACTAGCGGGAGTAACAGATACGCAGTATTTT. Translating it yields CASSQTRLAGVTDTQYF.

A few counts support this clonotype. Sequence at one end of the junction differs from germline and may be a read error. The CDR3 protein is CASSRDFANTGELFF. Here the CDR3 DNA reads TGCGCTAGCAGCCGGGACTTCGCGAACACCGGGGAGCTGTTTTTT. The chain carries TRBV4-3 and TRBJ2-2, with D perhaps matching TRBD2 (6 bases). Germline V gene data show CDR1 as LGHNA and CDR2 as YSLEER. CDR3 length equals 15 residues.

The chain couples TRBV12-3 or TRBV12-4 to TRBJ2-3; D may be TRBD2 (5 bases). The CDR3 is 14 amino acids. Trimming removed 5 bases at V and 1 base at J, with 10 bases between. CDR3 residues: CASSRASRTDTQYF. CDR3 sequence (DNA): TGTGCCAGCAGTCGGGCTAGCCGCACAGATACGCAGTATTTT.

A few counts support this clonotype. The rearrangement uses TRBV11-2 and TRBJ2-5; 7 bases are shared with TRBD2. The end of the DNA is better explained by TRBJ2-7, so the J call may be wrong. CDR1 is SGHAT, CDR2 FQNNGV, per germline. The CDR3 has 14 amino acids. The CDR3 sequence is CASSLDVGGSEQYF. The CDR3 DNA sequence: TGTGCCAGCAGCTTGGACGTCGGCGGGAGCGAGCAGTACTTC.

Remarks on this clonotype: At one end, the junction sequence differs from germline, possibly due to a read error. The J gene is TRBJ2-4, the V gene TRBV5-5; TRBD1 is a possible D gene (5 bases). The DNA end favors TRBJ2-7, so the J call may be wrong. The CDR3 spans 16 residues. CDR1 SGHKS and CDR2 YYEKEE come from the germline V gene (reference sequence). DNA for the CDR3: TGTGGCAGCAGCTTGAGGTCAGTGACAGCGCTCTACGAGCAGTACTTC. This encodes CGSSLRSVTALYEQYF.

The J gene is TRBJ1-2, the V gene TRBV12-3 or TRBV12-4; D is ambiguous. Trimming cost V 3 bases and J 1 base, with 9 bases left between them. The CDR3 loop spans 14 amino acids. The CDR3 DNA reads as TGTGCCAGCAGTTTTACAGATTTTAACTATGGCTACACCTTC. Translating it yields CASSFTDFNYGYTF.

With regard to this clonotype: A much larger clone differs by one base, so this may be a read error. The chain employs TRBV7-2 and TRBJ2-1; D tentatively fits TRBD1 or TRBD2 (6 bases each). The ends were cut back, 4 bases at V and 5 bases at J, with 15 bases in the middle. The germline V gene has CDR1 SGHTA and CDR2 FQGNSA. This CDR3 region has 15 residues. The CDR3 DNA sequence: TGTGCCAGCAGCTGCCAAGGGGGGACAAACAATGAGCAGTTCTTC. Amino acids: CASSCQGGTNNEQFF.

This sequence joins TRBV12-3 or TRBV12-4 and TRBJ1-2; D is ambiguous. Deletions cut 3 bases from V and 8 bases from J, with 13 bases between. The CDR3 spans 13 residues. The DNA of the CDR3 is TGTGCCAGCAGTTTTGGCCCTTTGGGCGGCTACACCTTC. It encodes CASSFGPLGGYTF.

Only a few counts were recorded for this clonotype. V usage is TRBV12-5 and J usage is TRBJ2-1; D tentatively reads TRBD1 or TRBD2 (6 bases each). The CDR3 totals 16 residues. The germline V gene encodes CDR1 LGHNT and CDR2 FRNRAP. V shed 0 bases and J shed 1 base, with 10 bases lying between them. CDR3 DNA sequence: TGTGCTAGTGGTTTGGTATTAGGGGGGTCCTACAATGAGCAGTTCTTC. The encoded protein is CASGLVLGGSYNEQFF.

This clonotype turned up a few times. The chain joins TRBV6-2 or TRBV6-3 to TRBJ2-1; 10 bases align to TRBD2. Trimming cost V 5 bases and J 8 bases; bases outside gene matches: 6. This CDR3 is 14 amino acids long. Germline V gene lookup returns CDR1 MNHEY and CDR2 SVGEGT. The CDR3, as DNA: TGTGCCAGCAGTCTAGCGGGGGTCCTGTATGAGCAGTTCTTC. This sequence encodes CASSLAGVLYEQFF.

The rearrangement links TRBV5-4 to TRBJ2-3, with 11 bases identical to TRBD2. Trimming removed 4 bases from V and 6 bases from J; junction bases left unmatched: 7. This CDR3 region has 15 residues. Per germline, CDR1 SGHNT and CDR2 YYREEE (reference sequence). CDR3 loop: CASSILAGESDTQYF. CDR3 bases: TGTGCCAGCAGCATACTAGCGGGGGAATCCGATACGCAGTATTTT.

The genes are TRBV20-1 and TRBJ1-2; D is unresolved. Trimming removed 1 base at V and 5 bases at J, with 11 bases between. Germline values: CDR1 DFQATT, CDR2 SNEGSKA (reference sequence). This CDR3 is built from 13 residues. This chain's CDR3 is CSARVSTAYGYTF. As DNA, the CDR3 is TGCAGTGCTAGAGTGAGCACCGCATATGGCTACACCTTC.